Below, 13 T cell receptor beta chains from the same sample are listed, as sequenced in a study of CD8+ T cells in alopecia areata. Treatment defined: oral pan-JAK inhibitor, 5-10 mg twice daily. Extracted RNA was reverse transcribed into cDNA, the sequencing template. TCRdb keeps only in-frame clones here, not all; method: immunoSEQ multiplex PCR. The sample consists of 80,000 or so clones, approximately 64% of them appearing once. The starting material was CD8+ T cells sorted from blood, obtained at week 24, from a patient treated with tofacitinib. These receptors originate from a human donor with alopecia areata.

This clone has more than one count but fewer than ten. The chain recombines TRBV4-3 with TRBJ2-7; 7 positions match TRBD1. V gave up 1 base and J gave up 2 bases; unmatched junction bases: 5. CDR3 size: 15 residues. Germline V gene lookup returns CDR1 LGHNA and CDR2 YSLEER. This CDR3 reads CASSQGAGGPYEQYF. The CDR3 bases are TGCGCCAGCAGCCAAGGGGCAGGGGGTCCCTACGAGCAGTACTTC.

The rearrangement uses TRBV9 and TRBJ1-2, with D possibly being TRBD1 (6 bases). The germline V and J ends were trimmed by 2 bases and 0 bases, with 11 bases remaining between them. CDR3 length: 15 amino acids. Germline V gene data show CDR1 as SGDLS and CDR2 as YYNGEE. CDR3 amino acids: CASSVDSQANYGYTF. The CDR3 bases are TGTGCCAGCAGCGTGGACAGTCAAGCTAACTATGGCTACACCTTC.

This chain joins TRBV7-2 and TRBJ2-7; 10 bases line up with TRBD2. The CDR3 length is 13 residues. V dropped 5 bases and J dropped 6; count of bases not matched to a gene: 4. CDR1 and CDR2 from the germline V gene are SGHTA and FQGNSA. The CDR3 DNA follows: TGTGCCAGCAGCCCAAGCGGGGGGGCCGAGCAGTACTTC. Its translation is CASSPSGGAEQYF.

This clone was observed many times. One end of the junction varies from germline; a read error may be responsible. This CDR3 is also generated by other DNA sequences in the sample. The chain has TRBV5-1 and TRBJ2-2; D unresolved. The CDR3 has 15 amino acids. Germline CDR1 and CDR2: SGHRS and YFSETQ. Written as DNA, the CDR3 is TGTGCCAGCAGCTTGCTAATCCTGGACACCGGGGAGCTGTTTTTT. Residues: CASSLLILDTGELFF.

V is TRBV15 and J is TRBJ2-6; D gene ambiguous. The CDR3 extends over 15 amino acids. Germline CDR1 is LNHNV and CDR2 is YYDKDF (reference sequence). V gave up 6 bases and J gave up 2 bases, with 11 bases separating them. The CDR3 region is CATRAGGTGANVLTF. The CDR3 coding sequence is TGTGCCACCAGGGCAGGTGGTACTGGGGCCAACGTCCTGACTTTC.

The J gene is TRBJ1-5, the V gene TRBV4-1; tentatively, D is TRBD1 (5 bases). V was trimmed by 1 base and J by 1 base, leaving 11 bases between them. Germline V CDR1 and CDR2: MGHRA, YSYEKL. The CDR3 totals 16 residues. CDR3 sequence reads: CASSQAPGQSNQPQHF. The DNA of the CDR3 is TGCGCCAGCAGCCAAGCACCGGGGCAGAGCAATCAGCCCCAGCATTTT.

The genes are TRBV29-1 and TRBJ2-1; no clear D gene. Trimming left V 1 base short and J 7 bases short, with 14 bases between. Germline values: CDR1 SQVTM, CDR2 ANQGSEA. CDR3 length: 14 residues. The CDR3 here is CSVEVRTASNEQFF. The CDR3 DNA reads TGCAGCGTTGAAGTTAGAACAGCGTCAAATGAGCAGTTCTTC.

In nucleotides, the CDR3 is TGTGCCAGCAGCTTAGGTGGGGGACAGGTCGATGGCTACACCTTC. The encoded protein is CASSLGGGQVDGYTF. This chain uses TRBV7-9 with TRBJ1-2; the match to TRBD1 covers 8 bases. The CDR3 has 15 amino acids. V was pared by 1 base and J by 6 bases, with 7 bases of the junction left unmatched. CDR1 and CDR2 (germline): SEHNR, FQNEAQ (reference sequence).

The gene calls are TRBV7-9 and TRBJ2-1; 9 bases fit TRBD1. The CDR3 consists of 15 residues. CDR1 and CDR2 (germline): SEHNR, FQNEAQ (reference sequence). Trimming cost V 5 bases and J 10 bases; bases outside gene matches: 12. The CDR3 reads CASSQGTGSWREQFF. The CDR3, as DNA: TGTGCCAGCAGCCAAGGGACAGGGTCGTGGCGAGAGCAGTTCTTC.

The genes are TRBV6-1 and TRBJ2-3, with 7 bases aligning to TRBD1. The CDR3 runs 13 residues. V gave up 10 bases and J gave up 0 bases; unmatched junction bases: 4. The germline V gene encodes CDR1 MNHNS and CDR2 SASEGT. The CDR3, as DNA: TGTGCCATAGACAGGGAGAGCACAGATACGCAGTATTTT. Its protein product is CAIDRESTDTQYF.

The chain carries TRBV4-1 and TRBJ1-5, with 9 positions matching TRBD1. Per the germline V gene, CDR1 is MGHRA and CDR2 is YSYEKL. CDR3 size: 17 residues. V gave up 2 bases and J gave up 2 bases; unmatched junction bases: 7. Here the CDR3 DNA reads TGCGCCAGCAGCCAAACAGGGGGCTCGGTTGGCAATCAGCCCCAGCATTTT. Translating gives CASSQTGGSVGNQPQHF.

CDR3 DNA: TGTGCCAGCAGCTTAGCAGCAGGGGCGGATGAGCAGTTCTTC. Its translation: CASSLAAGADEQFF. The rearrangement links TRBV7-2 to TRBJ2-1; TRBD1 might be the D (6 bases). The CDR3 is 14 amino acids. Germline V CDR1 and CDR2: SGHTA, FQGNSA. V was clipped by 0 bases and J by 8 bases, with 11 bases between them.

The chain joins TRBV7-9 to TRBJ2-3; perhaps TRBD1 as D (5 bases). The germline V gene encodes CDR1 SEHNR and CDR2 FQNEAQ (reference sequence). V was clipped by 2 bases and J by 4 bases, with 16 bases between them. This CDR3 has 16 amino acids. The CDR3 DNA reads TGTGCCAGCAGCTTAAGTTGGCAGGGAAATTCAGATACGCAGTATTTT. Its protein product is CASSLSWQGNSDTQYF. Combining the CDR3 with reference TRBV7-9 and TRBJ2-3 gives the whole variable domain DTGVSQNPRHKITKRGQNVTFRCDPISEHNRLYWYRQTLGQGPEFLTYFQNEAQLEKSRLLSDRFSAERPKGSFSTLEIQRTEQGDSAMYLCASSLSWQGNSDTQYFGPGTRLTVL.